The 10 T cell receptor beta chains presented below share a single source sample, sequenced in a study of cytomegalovirus exposure and HLA in healthy donors. The PCR contained 60 Vbeta and 13 Jbeta primers. The protocol was immunoSEQ multiplex PCR, while the TCRdb copy is restricted to in-frame clones and leaves out a portion. The repertoire holds tens of thousands of clones, nearly 85% seen once, with roughly 1.5% in the top ten. Sequenced material: PBMCs. The receptors here all came from a man under 40 in good health and CMV-seronegative.

This clone was observed a few times. This chain connects TRBV11-3 to TRBJ2-7; 7 bases line up with TRBD2. This CDR3 has 15 residues. CDR1 and CDR2 (germline): SGHNT, YENEEA. J lost 2 bases, V lost 1 base, and 5 bases had no gene match. CDR3 amino acids: CASSLAPSGPYEQYF. CDR3 DNA sequence: TGTGCCAGCAGCTTAGCGCCTAGCGGCCCCTACGAGCAGTACTTC.

The rearrangement links TRBV5-1 to TRBJ1-2; 8 bases are a match to TRBD1. The V and J ends lost 4 bases and 5 bases, in that order; junction bases with no gene match: 10. The length of the CDR3 is 15 residues. CDR1 is SGHRS and CDR2 is YFSETQ in the germline V gene. DNA of the CDR3: TGCGCCAGCAGCCGAATGGACAGGGAGACTTATGGCTACACCTTC. Translated: CASSRMDRETYGYTF. Full variable domain (missing parts from reference TRBV5-1 and TRBJ1-2): KAGVTQTPRYLIKTRGQQVTLSCSPISGHRSVSWYQQTPGQGLQFLFEYFSETQRNKGNFPGRFSGRQFSNSRSEMNVSTLELGDSALYLCASSRMDRETYGYTFGSGTRLTVV.

This clone was seen only a few times. The chain is built from TRBV4-2 and TRBJ2-3; unclear D gene. This CDR3 contains 11 residues. Germline V gives CDR1 LGHNA, CDR2 YNFKEQ. V lost 2 bases, J lost 11 bases, and 8 bases lay in between. CDR3 sequence: CASSQSSGQYF. The CDR3 nucleotides are TGTGCCAGCAGCCAATCCTCCGGGCAGTATTTT.

The genes are TRBV28 and TRBJ1-6, with 7 positions matching TRBD1. The CDR3 loop spans 14 amino acids. Germline CDR1 is MDHEN and CDR2 is SYDVKM. The trim removed 7 bases at V and 5 bases at J, leaving 5 bases unmatched. The CDR3 sequence: CASIRDSHNSPLHF. The CDR3 DNA is TGTGCCAGCATTCGGGACAGCCATAATTCACCCCTCCACTTT.

The chain couples TRBV28 to TRBJ2-1; 8 bases fit TRBD2. The V segment lost 7 bases and the J segment 1 base; nucleotides outside the gene matches: 3. The CDR3 spans 14 residues. The germline gives CDR1 MDHEN, CDR2 SYDVKM. DNA for the CDR3: TGTGCCAGCAAGCCGGGAGGGTCCTACAATGAGCAGTTCTTC. It translates to CASKPGGSYNEQFF. Complete variable domain (other parts from reference TRBV28 and TRBJ2-1): DVKVTQSSRYLVKRTGEKVFLECVQDMDHENMFWYRQDPGLGLRLIYFSYDVKMKEKGDIPEGYSVSREKKERFSLILESASTNQTSMYLCASKPGGSYNEQFFGPGTRLTVL.

V and J are TRBV28 and TRBJ2-1; 7 bases are a match to TRBD2. Trimming cost V 4 bases and J 12 bases; bases outside gene matches: 6. CDR1 and CDR2 from the germline V gene are MDHEN and SYDVKM. CDR3 length equals 12 residues. CDR3 in amino acids: CASSSSGVRQFF. CDR3 nucleotide sequence: TGTGCCAGCAGTTCGAGCGGGGTCCGGCAGTTCTTC.

The sample holds a few counts of this clone. V and J are TRBV5-6 and TRBJ1-5, with 9 bases aligning to TRBD1. V lost 2 bases to trimming and J lost 5 bases; unmatched junction nucleotides: 2. This CDR3 contains 14 residues. CDR1 is SGHDT and CDR2 is YYEEEE in the germline V gene. CDR3: CASSFTGGDQPQHF. The CDR3 DNA is TGTGCCAGCAGCTTCACAGGGGGCGATCAGCCCCAGCATTTT.

The chain recombines TRBV6-5 with TRBJ2-7; D may be TRBD2 (6 bases). Germline assignment: CDR1 MNHEY and CDR2 SVGAGI. Trimming shortened V by 0 bases and J by 9 bases, and 12 bases separated the two germline ends. The CDR3 is 13 amino acids. The CDR3 region has the DNA TGTGCCAGCAGTTACTCGAGGGACTTTGGGCAGTACTTC. Encoded protein: CASSYSRDFGQYF.

The chain has TRBV5-6 and TRBJ2-7, with a tentative D call TRBD2 (6 bases). V was cut by 3 bases and J by 2 bases, with 15 bases left in between. This CDR3 contains 15 residues. Germline lookup yields CDR1 SGHDT and CDR2 YYEEEE. CDR3 bases: TGTGCCAGCAGCTACCCTGTGCGGGGCACCTACGAGCAGTACTTC. Translation: CASSYPVRGTYEQYF.

The V gene is TRBV30, the J gene TRBJ1-4, with D possibly being TRBD1 (5 bases). Per the germline V gene, CDR1 is GTSNPN and CDR2 is SVGIG (reference sequence). This CDR3 region has 15 residues. Trimming removed 2 bases from V and 8 bases from J, with 18 bases in between. The CDR3 loop reads CAWSNPGHGGEKLFF. The CDR3 DNA follows: TGTGCCTGGAGTAACCCGGGCCACGGGGGGGAAAAACTGTTTTTT.